Below are 14 T cell receptor beta chains sequenced from a single sample in a study of shared clonotypes between healthy human individuals. The table came from immunoSEQ multiplex PCR; TCRdb's copy has only in-frame clones and leaves some out. Of about 2 million clones listed, about 95% were seen once; the top ten hold 0.9% to 1.4%. As defined, naive CD8 cells were CD45RO-negative and positively selected for CCR7, with terminally differentiated effector memory CD45RA+ cells excluded. Sequencing was performed on naive CD8+ T cells sorted from blood. The receptors were sampled from a man younger than 35 in good health.

This chain joins TRBV7-9 and TRBJ1-2; D is undetermined. Deletions cut 1 base from V and 6 bases from J, with 9 bases between. The CDR3 totals 13 residues. Per the germline V gene, CDR1 is SEHNR and CDR2 is FQNEAQ (reference sequence). This chain's CDR3 is CASSLEWVDGYTF. CDR3 DNA: TGTGCCAGCAGCTTAGAATGGGTGGATGGCTACACCTTC. The whole variable domain, remainder taken from reference TRBV7-9 and TRBJ1-2, is DTGVSQNPRHKITKRGQNVTFRCDPISEHNRLYWYRQTLGQGPEFLTYFQNEAQLEKSRLLSDRFSAERPKGSFSTLEIQRTEQGDSAMYLCASSLEWVDGYTFGSGTRLTVV.

The chain carries TRBV4-1 and TRBJ1-6; unclear D gene. Trimming took 4 bases from V and 7 from J, leaving 5 bases between them. CDR1 is MGHRA and CDR2 is YSYEKL in the germline V gene. The CDR3 runs to 12 residues. The CDR3, as DNA: TGCGCCAGCAGCCGAGGGAATTCACCCCTCCACTTT. Protein: CASSRGNSPLHF.

The V call is TRBV28, the J call TRBJ1-4; D is unclear. Germline CDR1 MDHEN, CDR2 SYDVKM. This CDR3 is 14 amino acids long. The germline V and J ends were trimmed by 1 base and 0 bases, with 3 bases remaining between them. The CDR3 bases are TGTGCCAGCAGTTTATTCACAACTAATGAAAAACTGTTTTTT. It translates to CASSLFTTNEKLFF. Supplemented by reference TRBV28 and TRBJ1-4, the full variable domain reads DVKVTQSSRYLVKRTGEKVFLECVQDMDHENMFWYRQDPGLGLRLIYFSYDVKMKEKGDIPEGYSVSREKKERFSLILESASTNQTSMYLCASSLFTTNEKLFFGSGTQLSVL.

In nucleotides, the CDR3 is TGTGCAGTGGGGGACACGGACTACGAGCAGTACTTC. Translation gives CAVGDTDYEQYF. The V call is TRBV5-4, the J call TRBJ2-7, with a tentative D call TRBD1 (6 bases). Germline V gene sequence: CDR1 SGHNT, CDR2 YYREEE (reference sequence). The CDR3 sequence is 12 residues long.

The V and J genes are TRBV5-4 and TRBJ2-1; 7 positions match TRBD1. After removal of 4 bases from V and 10 bases from J, the junction contained 2 bases not matched to a gene. CDR1 SGHNT and CDR2 YYREEE come from the germline V gene (reference sequence). This CDR3 has 11 amino acids. CDR3 sequence (DNA): TGTGCCAGCAGCCAGGGACAGGAGCAGTTCTTC. Residues: CASSQGQEQFF.

V is TRBV19 and J is TRBJ2-6, with D possibly matching TRBD2 (6 bases). Trimming shortened V by 6 bases and J by 3 bases, and 9 bases separated the two germline ends. Germline V gene sequence: CDR1 LNHDA, CDR2 SQIVND (reference sequence). This CDR3 has 14 residues. The CDR3, as DNA: TGTGCCAGTAGGGAGGGAGGTGGGGCCAACGTCCTGACTTTC. It is translated as CASREGGGANVLTF.

The V and J genes are TRBV4-1 and TRBJ2-7; D may correspond to TRBD1 or TRBD2 (6 bases each). The CDR3 has 16 residues. Between the trimmed V and J ends, which lost 0 bases and 3 bases, there was a span of 15 bases. Germline CDR1 and CDR2: MGHRA and YSYEKL. The DNA of the CDR3 is TGCGCCAGCAGCCAAGATGTGGAGGGGGGACTCTACGAGCAGTACTTC. It yields the protein CASSQDVEGGLYEQYF.

Comments on this clone: The identical CDR3 is also encoded by other nucleotide sequences in the sample. V usage is TRBV9 and J usage is TRBJ2-7, with D unclear. The CDR3 is made up of 14 amino acids. Trimming left V 0 bases short and J 2 bases short, with 9 bases between. CDR1 and CDR2 (germline): SGDLS, YYNGEE. The CDR3: CASSVGDTTYEQYF. The DNA for the CDR3 is TGTGCCAGCAGCGTAGGCGACACGACCTACGAGCAGTACTTC. Full variable domain (missing parts from reference TRBV9 and TRBJ2-7): DSGVTQTPKHLITATGQRVTLRCSPRSGDLSVYWYQQSLDQGLQFLIQYYNGEERAKGNILERFSAQQFPDLHSELNLSSLELGDSALYFCASSVGDTTYEQYFGPGTRLTVT.

This chain joins TRBV13 and TRBJ1-1; D is perhaps TRBD1 (6 bases). The V end lost 3 bases, the J end lost 5 bases, and 16 bases lay between the germline ends. Germline V CDR1 and CDR2: PRHDT, FYEKMQ (reference sequence). This CDR3 spans 15 amino acids. CDR3 amino acids: CASSFLGGARTEAFF. CDR3 nucleotides: TGTGCCAGCAGCTTCCTTGGGGGCGCGAGGACTGAAGCTTTCTTT.

J is TRBJ2-7 and V is TRBV6-5; TRBD1 might be the D (6 bases). The V gene lost 6 bases and the J gene lost 1 base, with 10 bases spanning the gap. The CDR3 has 13 residues. Per germline, CDR1 MNHEY and CDR2 SVGAGI. The CDR3 DNA reads as TGTGCCAGCAGCTCACAGGGTTCCTACGAGCAGTACTTC. As protein: CASSSQGSYEQYF.

The chain carries TRBV19 and TRBJ2-5; 7 positions agree with TRBD1. The J segment lost 2 bases and the V segment lost 8 bases, leaving 5 bases of the junction unmatched. The length of the CDR3 is 13 residues. Germline CDR1 and CDR2: LNHDA and SQIVND (reference sequence). The CDR3 DNA is TGTGCCAGTGAAGACAGGGTACAAGAGACCCAGTACTTC. Translated, it gives CASEDRVQETQYF.

The V gene is TRBV7-9, the J gene TRBJ2-3, with D possibly matching TRBD1 (5 bases). V shed 3 bases and J shed 1 base, with 14 bases lying between them. The CDR3 has 16 residues. Germline V CDR1 and CDR2: SEHNR, FQNEAQ (reference sequence). The CDR3 loop reads CASSFPSVGGTDTQYF. The CDR3, as DNA: TGTGCCAGCAGCTTCCCCAGTGTAGGGGGCACAGATACGCAGTATTTT.

The chain has TRBV5-8 and TRBJ1-5; D is ambiguous. Germline assignment: CDR1 SGHTS and CDR2 YDEGEE. V was trimmed by 0 bases and J by 9 bases, leaving 10 bases between them. This CDR3 has 13 residues. CDR3 region: CASSLVGIMPQHF. The CDR3 DNA reads as TGTGCCAGCAGCTTGGTCGGGATCATGCCCCAGCATTTT.

The chain carries TRBV6-1 and TRBJ1-1; D is perhaps TRBD1 (5 bases). The CDR3 has 14 residues. In germline, CDR1 is MNHNS, CDR2 SASEGT. Trimming cost V 7 bases and J 0 bases, with 12 bases left between them. The CDR3 sequence is CASTDSRVNTEAFF. CDR3 coding DNA: TGTGCCAGCACTGACAGCCGAGTGAACACTGAAGCTTTCTTT.